This TCR beta chain was sequenced during a study of T cell changes during pregnancy in multiple sclerosis (dated by TCRdb to between 2018 and 2020). Regarding the research as a whole: Changes in the T cell repertoire over the course of pregnancy were examined in this study in women with multiple sclerosis.

Germline trimming: 7 bases from V, 7 bases from J; junction bases outside gene matches: 10. Reading from cysteine to phenylalanine, the CDR3 counts 15 amino acids. The only DNA kept is the CDR3, 45 bases in frame from the first base. The germline V gene provides CDR1 SGHDN and CDR2 FVKESK. Receptor libraries were prepared by the immunoSEQ multiplex PCR assay. TCRdb provides this immuneACCESS table in a form limited to in-frame rearrangements. Some clones are lacking; in checked studies, under half of them reflect an unresolved V gene, and why the rest are absent is not known. The sample table holds about 58,000 clones, of which just over 90% were seen once. Clones ranked in the top ten supply around 4% of the sample. For this clone: The antigen it binds to is not known. Base qualities are missing; no much larger clone stands one base away.

The chain employs TRBV14 and TRBJ2-1, and TRBD2 matches 10 of the central bases. The source is a female donor with multiple sclerosis, enrolled in a pregnancy study. Sample: CD8+ T cells from peripheral blood mononuclear cells, taken in the second trimester of pregnancy. The nucleotide sequence reads TGTGCCAGCACGTCAGCGGGAGGGGGTTGGAATGAGCAGTTCTTC. Its coded protein is CASTSAGGGWNEQFF. Here the CDR3 is joined to the reference TRBV14 and TRBJ2-1 genes, and the full variable domain is: EAGVTQFPSHSVIEKGQTVTLRCDPISGHDNLYWYRRVMGKEIKFLLHFVKESKQDESGMPNNRFLAERTGGTYSTLKVQPAELEDSGVYFCASTSAGGGWNEQFFGPGTRLTVL.